The rows below give T cell receptor beta chains drawn from one sample of a study of T-cell memory formation after mild COVID-19. TCRdb itself ran the 5' RACE reads through MiXCR, one entry per CDR3 protein. The table shows under 250,000 distinct CDR3 sequences, with approximately 15% occurring only once. Specimen: PBMCs or a T cell subset sorted from them (not recorded which). Source of these receptors: an adult woman who had mild COVID-19 (a few samples of this study predate the infection). Cell type and time point are not known. Both conserved end residues are trimmed from each CDR3. The order of the fields is clone size, J gene, V gene, CDR3 protein. For some rows the clone size is stated as once, few or many, or as a class when expanded; others skip it.

clone_size: -; j_call: TRBJ2-3; v_call: TRBV7-3; cdr3_aa: ASSATGAQRTDTQY
clone_size: few; j_call: TRBJ2-7; v_call: TRBV7-9; cdr3_aa: ASSVQGGEQY
clone_size: few; j_call: TRBJ2-1; v_call: TRBV11-3; cdr3_aa: ASSLREYDEQF
clone_size: many; j_call: TRBJ2-1; v_call: TRBV7-2; cdr3_aa: ASSRTSGGHNEQF
clone_size: few; j_call: TRBJ2-1; v_call: TRBV11-2; cdr3_aa: ASSLRLAGGEQF
clone_size: many; j_call: TRBJ2-1; v_call: TRBV11-2; cdr3_aa: ASSLGGGEQF
clone_size: -; j_call: TRBJ1-6; v_call: TRBV21-1; cdr3_aa: ASSKVQGVRYNSPLH
clone_size: many; j_call: TRBJ1-1; v_call: TRBV6-2/TRBV6-3; cdr3_aa: ASSDPGWSTEAF
clone_size: -; j_call: TRBJ2-4; v_call: TRBV5-4; cdr3_aa: ASSLDPDLAKNIQY
clone_size: few; j_call: TRBJ2-7; v_call: TRBV25-1; cdr3_aa: ASSELPGQGYEQY
clone_size: few; j_call: TRBJ2-3; v_call: TRBV4-1; cdr3_aa: ASSQAFSGGADTQY
clone_size: few; j_call: TRBJ2-5; v_call: TRBV10-3; cdr3_aa: AIRDLFVETQY
clone_size: few; j_call: TRBJ1-1; v_call: TRBV15; cdr3_aa: ATSLGQMNTEAF
clone_size: few; j_call: TRBJ2-3; v_call: TRBV29-1; cdr3_aa: SVGQNTDTQY
clone_size: -; j_call: TRBJ2-3; v_call: TRBV9; cdr3_aa: ASSVGVARGSDTQY
clone_size: -; j_call: TRBJ1-1; v_call: TRBV5-1; cdr3_aa: ASSLELGAVITEAF
clone_size: -; j_call: TRBJ1-6; v_call: TRBV10-3; cdr3_aa: ATLGGNNSPLH
clone_size: few; j_call: TRBJ1-1; v_call: TRBV7-3; cdr3_aa: ASIPGGGGTEAF
clone_size: few; j_call: TRBJ2-7; v_call: TRBV20-1; cdr3_aa: SASLQGNSYEQY
clone_size: -; j_call: TRBJ1-4; v_call: TRBV12-3/TRBV12-4; cdr3_aa: ASSLGDPNEKLF
clone_size: few; j_call: TRBJ1-5; v_call: TRBV18; cdr3_aa: ASSLTGTGGNSNQPQH
clone_size: few; j_call: TRBJ2-7; v_call: TRBV12-3/TRBV12-4; cdr3_aa: ASSPKIGEQY
clone_size: few; j_call: TRBJ2-2; v_call: TRBV7-2; cdr3_aa: ANGGRVNTGELF
clone_size: -; j_call: TRBJ1-4; v_call: TRBV5-1; cdr3_aa: ASSLLGQGNEKLF
clone_size: few; j_call: TRBJ1-1; v_call: TRBV15; cdr3_aa: ATSRDRGRWTEAF
clone_size: few; j_call: TRBJ2-7; v_call: TRBV3-1; cdr3_aa: ASSRRRGDEQY
clone_size: -; j_call: TRBJ2-5; v_call: TRBV2; cdr3_aa: ASSGKGLAGLTETQY
clone_size: many; j_call: TRBJ2-3; v_call: TRBV9; cdr3_aa: ASSGSTRNSFTDTQY
clone_size: -; j_call: TRBJ1-1; v_call: TRBV12-3/TRBV12-4; cdr3_aa: ASSPGNRGHGTEAF
clone_size: few; j_call: TRBJ1-4; v_call: TRBV12-3/TRBV12-4; cdr3_aa: ASSSPGGQGVRTNEKLF
clone_size: -; j_call: TRBJ1-2; v_call: TRBV3-1; cdr3_aa: ASRAGGRDYGYT
clone_size: -; j_call: TRBJ2-3; v_call: TRBV12-3/TRBV12-4; cdr3_aa: ASSLAAGLKDTQY
clone_size: -; j_call: TRBJ2-2; v_call: TRBV4-2; cdr3_aa: ASSQEPAGVSTGELF
clone_size: few; j_call: TRBJ2-7; v_call: TRBV7-6; cdr3_aa: ASSLAGTSGNYEQY
clone_size: -; j_call: TRBJ2-3; v_call: TRBV6-1; cdr3_aa: ASSGAQTSRTDTQY
clone_size: few; j_call: TRBJ2-5; v_call: TRBV12-3/TRBV12-4; cdr3_aa: ASSLSSSGRMETQY
clone_size: few; j_call: TRBJ2-3; v_call: TRBV5-6; cdr3_aa: ASSFRMVDTQY
clone_size: -; j_call: TRBJ1-5; v_call: TRBV20-1; cdr3_aa: SAGTAYSNQPQH
clone_size: few; j_call: TRBJ1-5; v_call: TRBV4-1; cdr3_aa: ASSRFLTGTVNDQPQH
clone_size: few; j_call: TRBJ2-7; v_call: TRBV7-3; cdr3_aa: ASSSRGFGEQY
clone_size: -; j_call: TRBJ1-2; v_call: TRBV14; cdr3_aa: ASSWDSRSYGYT
clone_size: many; j_call: TRBJ2-7; v_call: TRBV5-1; cdr3_aa: ASSLRVGGNSDEQY
clone_size: -; j_call: TRBJ2-5; v_call: TRBV20-1; cdr3_aa: SAREWSEETQY
clone_size: -; j_call: TRBJ2-1; v_call: TRBV19; cdr3_aa: ASRGAGGPHEQF
clone_size: -; j_call: TRBJ2-1; v_call: TRBV19; cdr3_aa: ASSMGSGSINNEQF
clone_size: -; j_call: TRBJ2-3; v_call: TRBV7-3; cdr3_aa: ASSWGQGSTDTQY
clone_size: few; j_call: TRBJ2-1; v_call: TRBV24-1; cdr3_aa: ATSDPRTSGNHNEQF
clone_size: few; j_call: TRBJ1-2; v_call: TRBV9; cdr3_aa: ASSPGVVANYGYT
clone_size: -; j_call: TRBJ2-3; v_call: TRBV12-3/TRBV12-4; cdr3_aa: ASSTGRQDTQY
clone_size: many; j_call: TRBJ2-1; v_call: TRBV7-6; cdr3_aa: ASSLGAGGTLGNEQF
clone_size: few; j_call: TRBJ1-1; v_call: TRBV27; cdr3_aa: ASSLYRQTEAF